The 29 T cell receptor beta chains in this list originate from one sample, sequenced in a study of blood T cell repertoires in COVID-19. Sequenced by immunoSEQ multiplex PCR; TCRdb stores in-frame clones only, minus some. Of around 300,000 clones listed, roughly 85% are singletons. The sample was PBMCs or T cells enriched from blood (not recorded which). These receptors were collected from a woman aged 40 to 50 who had recovered from COVID-19.

In regard to this clone: The same CDR3 also results from other DNA sequences found in this sample. This rearrangement joins TRBV7-2 to TRBJ2-7; 15 bases line up with TRBD2. The CDR3 sequence is 15 residues long. Germline CDR1 is SGHTA and CDR2 is FQGNSA. With V trimmed by 4 bases and J by 6 bases, 4 bases remained unmatched. The DNA for the CDR3 is TGTGCCAGCAGCTATGGACTAGCGGGAGGGGGCGAGCAGTACTTC. Amino acid sequence: CASSYGLAGGGEQYF.

Comment on this clone: One end of the junction is discordant with germline, which a read error may explain. The rearrangement joins TRBV20-1 to TRBJ2-7; no definite D call. The CDR3 extends over 11 amino acids. Germline values: CDR1 DFQATT, CDR2 SNEGSKA (reference sequence). CDR3: CSARDTYEQYF. In DNA, the CDR3 is TGCAGTGCCAGAGACACCTACGAGCAGTACTTC.

The chain combines TRBV5-1 with TRBJ1-5, with a tentative D call TRBD1 (5 bases). CDR3 length equals 14 residues. The V end lost 3 bases, the J end lost 7 bases, and 14 bases lay between the germline ends. The V gene's germline CDR1 is SGHRS and CDR2 YFSETQ. Here the CDR3 reads CASSWAGSYQPQHF. For the CDR3, the DNA is TGCGCCAGCAGCTGGGCAGGGTCGTACCAGCCCCAGCATTTT.

This sequence joins TRBV27 and TRBJ1-2, with D possibly matching TRBD1 (5 bases). Per the germline V gene, CDR1 is MNHEY and CDR2 is SMNVEV (reference sequence). The CDR3 is 12 residues long. Trimming stripped 8 bases from V and 7 bases from J, with 14 bases between. The CDR3 DNA follows: TGTGCCAGCGCCCAAGCCCAGGGTGGCTACACCTTC. It is translated as CASAQAQGGYTF.

The genes are TRBV14 and TRBJ2-5; the match to TRBD2 covers 8 bases. Per germline, CDR1 SGHDN and CDR2 FVKESK. Trimming removed 5 bases from V and 5 bases from J; junction bases left unmatched: 7. The CDR3 length is 14 residues. In nucleotides, the CDR3 is TGTGCCAGCAGCTTTCGGACTAGCTGGGAGACCCAGTACTTC. It yields the protein CASSFRTSWETQYF.

The DNA for the CDR3 is TGCGCCAGCAGCTGGGGACAGACCTCTGGAAACACCATATATTTT. Protein sequence: CASSWGQTSGNTIYF. This chain links TRBV5-1 with TRBJ1-3; 7 nucleotides agree with TRBD1. V shed 3 bases, J shed 0 bases, and the junction held 3 bases outside the gene matches. The CDR3 totals 15 residues. Germline lookup yields CDR1 SGHRS and CDR2 YFSETQ.

This chain connects TRBV28 to TRBJ2-3; D is perhaps TRBD1 (5 bases). This CDR3 is 15 amino acids long. Germline V CDR1 and CDR2: MDHEN, SYDVKM. Trimming took 5 bases from V and 0 from J, leaving 12 bases between them. In nucleotides, the CDR3 is TGTGCCAGCAGTCCCAGGGTTTGGAGCACAGATACGCAGTATTTT. Translated, it gives CASSPRVWSTDTQYF.

This sequence joins TRBV5-6 and TRBJ2-1, with D uncertain. With 0 bases removed from V and 5 bases from J, the gap between germline ends came to 9 bases. Germline lookup yields CDR1 SGHDT and CDR2 YYEEEE. The CDR3 runs 14 residues. The CDR3: CASSLAINNNEQFF. The DNA for the CDR3 is TGTGCCAGCAGCTTGGCCATAAACAACAATGAGCAGTTCTTC.

This chain connects TRBV18 to TRBJ2-5, with unresolved D. The CDR3 runs to 15 residues. V lost 3 bases, J lost 3 bases, and 14 bases lay in between. Per germline, CDR1 KGHSH and CDR2 LQKENI. CDR3 residues: CASSPGSAAEETQYF. The DNA of the CDR3 is TGTGCCAGCTCACCGGGTTCGGCGGCGGAAGAGACCCAGTACTTC.

CDR3 coding DNA: TGTGCCAGCAGCCCCCGACAGGGGGCGAACGGGGCCAACGTCCTGACTTTC. Residues: CASSPRQGANGANVLTF. The chain combines TRBV5-4 with TRBJ2-6; TRBD1 agrees at 10 bases. Germline CDR1 is SGHNT and CDR2 is YYREEE (reference sequence). The CDR3 is 17 amino acids. V lost 4 bases, J lost 4 bases, and 8 bases stayed unmatched.

The rearrangement links TRBV15 to TRBJ1-1; 8 bases match TRBD1. Trimming cost V 5 bases and J 5 bases; bases outside gene matches: 7. The germline V gene has CDR1 LNHNV and CDR2 YYDKDF (reference sequence). The CDR3 loop spans 14 amino acids. CDR3 residues: CATSLWTGPTEAFF. CDR3 bases: TGTGCCACCAGCCTGTGGACAGGGCCTACTGAAGCTTTCTTT.

The chain has TRBV4-3 and TRBJ1-5; D not certain. This CDR3 contains 15 residues. Trimming removed 0 bases from V and 3 bases from J, with 9 bases in between. Germline assignment: CDR1 LGHNA and CDR2 YSLEER. DNA of the CDR3: TGCGCCAGCAGCCAAGATCTAGTGGACAATCAGCCCCAGCATTTT. Translated: CASSQDLVDNQPQHF.

V is TRBV19 and J is TRBJ2-3, with TRBD1 matching 7 bases. The CDR3 is made up of 15 amino acids. CDR1 and CDR2 from the germline V gene are LNHDA and SQIVND (reference sequence). Trimming at V came to 6 bases and at J to 6 bases, leaving 12 bases not matched to a gene. In DNA form, the CDR3 reads TGTGCCAGTAGCTCACTGAGACAGGGTGTCGATACGCAGTATTTT. Its protein product is CASSSLRQGVDTQYF.

This clone was picked up a small number of times. The chain is built from TRBV7-2 and TRBJ2-5; the match to TRBD2 covers 13 bases. J lost 2 bases, V lost 5 bases, and 2 bases had no gene match. Germline lookup yields CDR1 SGHTA and CDR2 FQGNSA. The CDR3 has 15 amino acids. This CDR3 reads CASSPGLAGQETQYF. Here the CDR3 DNA reads TGTGCCAGCAGCCCGGGACTAGCGGGACAAGAGACCCAGTACTTC.

This chain links TRBV19 with TRBJ1-1; D possibly corresponds to TRBD1 (5 bases). The CDR3 extends over 13 amino acids. V lost 3 bases, J lost 4 bases, and 9 bases lay in between. The V gene's germline CDR1 is LNHDA and CDR2 SQIVND (reference sequence). CDR3 sequence (DNA): TGTGCCAGTAGTATCGGGAGGGGCACTGAAGCTTTCTTT. This encodes CASSIGRGTEAFF. The full variable domain, in which reference TRBV19 and TRBJ1-1 provide the parts outside the CDR3, is DGGITQSPKYLFRKEGQNVTLSCEQNLNHDAMYWYRQDPGQGLRLIYYSQIVNDFQKGDIAEGYSVSREKKESFPLTVTSAQKNPTAFYLCASSIGRGTEAFFGQGTRLTVV.

The CDR3 protein is CASGGLGGPTADHEQYF. CDR3 coding DNA: TGTGCCTCAGGGGGTCTAGGCGGGCCAACGGCGGACCACGAGCAGTACTTC. The rearrangement joins TRBV9 to TRBJ2-7; 7 positions match TRBD1. Trimming at V came to 10 bases and at J to 5 bases, leaving 24 bases not matched to a gene. The CDR3 totals 17 residues. Germline values: CDR1 SGDLS, CDR2 YYNGEE.

This chain connects TRBV7-9 to TRBJ2-5, with a possible D match to TRBD2 (6 bases). There are 16 residues in the CDR3. Germline CDR1 SEHNR, CDR2 FQNEAQ (reference sequence). The ends were cut back, 1 base at V and 3 bases at J, with 15 bases in the middle. The CDR3 protein is CASSLVEGGRKETQYF. The CDR3 DNA reads as TGTGCCAGCAGCTTAGTAGAGGGAGGACGGAAAGAGACCCAGTACTTC.

The J gene is TRBJ2-1, the V gene TRBV6-5; 7 bases align to TRBD1. The CDR3 runs to 15 residues. J was trimmed by 5 bases and V by 6 bases; bases with no gene match: 10. Germline CDR1 and CDR2: MNHEY and SVGAGI. The chain's CDR3 is CASSRTGSRNNEQFF. Written as DNA, the CDR3 is TGTGCCAGCAGCCGGACAGGTAGCAGGAACAATGAGCAGTTCTTC.

This sequence joins TRBV12-3 or TRBV12-4 and TRBJ2-7, with TRBD2 matching over 9 bases. This CDR3 has 12 amino acids. With 6 bases clipped from V and 3 bases from J, the junction kept 0 bases outside the gene matches. The chain's CDR3 is CASRTSGYEQYF. The CDR3 DNA is TGTGCCAGCAGGACTAGCGGCTACGAGCAGTACTTC.

The genes are TRBV18 and TRBJ1-2; D gene unclear. From germline, CDR1 is KGHSH and CDR2 LQKENI. The V gene lost 3 bases and the J gene lost 3 bases, with 11 bases spanning the gap. The CDR3 runs to 14 residues. CDR3 region: CASSPVPTHYGYTF. Here the CDR3 DNA reads TGTGCCAGCTCACCGGTTCCTACCCACTATGGCTACACCTTC. The whole variable domain, filled in from reference TRBV18 and TRBJ1-2, reads NAGVMQNPRHLVRRRGQEARLRCSPMKGHSHVYWYRQLPEEGLKFMVYLQKENIIDESGMPKERFSAEFPKEGPSILRIQQVVRGDSAAYFCASSPVPTHYGYTFGSGTRLTVV.

The chain recombines TRBV28 with TRBJ1-1, with D unclear. V gave up 6 bases and J gave up 6 bases, with 14 bases separating them. This CDR3 contains 13 residues. CDR1 MDHEN and CDR2 SYDVKM come from the germline V gene. CDR3 DNA: TGTGCCAGCAGGCCCCAGGAGGCAGCTGAAGCTTTCTTT. Protein sequence: CASRPQEAAEAFF.

This clone was seen ten or more times. This rearrangement joins TRBV3-1 (or the pseudogene TRBV3-2) to TRBJ1-2; D may be TRBD1 (5 bases). CDR1 and CDR2 (germline): LGHDT, YNNKEL (reference sequence). V shed 3 bases and J shed 4 bases, with 15 bases lying between them. The CDR3 is 15 amino acids. This CDR3 reads CASSQGPSLGYGYTF. CDR3 coding DNA: TGTGCCAGCAGCCAGGGGCCCTCATTGGGCTATGGCTACACCTTC.

The chain couples TRBV11-2 to TRBJ1-5, with a tentative D call TRBD1 (6 bases). The germline gives CDR1 SGHAT, CDR2 FQNNGV. The CDR3 totals 13 residues. The germline V and J ends were trimmed by 5 bases and 4 bases, with 9 bases remaining between them. CDR3: CASSTDRNQPQHF. In DNA form, the CDR3 reads TGTGCCAGCAGCACCGACAGGAATCAGCCCCAGCATTTT.

This clone was detected only a few times. This sequence joins TRBV18 and TRBJ2-1; 7 bases are shared with TRBD1. Germline CDR1 and CDR2: KGHSH and LQKENI. The CDR3 totals 16 residues. The trim removed 2 bases at V and 3 bases at J, leaving 7 bases unmatched. CDR3 nucleotides: TGTGCCAGCTCACCAAAAGACAGGGAAAGCTACAATGAGCAGTTCTTC. This codes for CASSPKDRESYNEQFF.

The V and J genes are TRBV28 and TRBJ2-7; D is undetermined. V lost 5 bases, J lost 5 bases, and 10 bases lay in between. The CDR3 is made up of 12 amino acids. CDR1 and CDR2 from the germline V gene are MDHEN and SYDVKM. The DNA of the CDR3 is TGTGCCAGCAGTCCATCCGTAGACGAGCAGTACTTC. Translating gives CASSPSVDEQYF. The variable domain in full, with the rest retrieved from reference TRBV28 and TRBJ2-7, is DVKVTQSSRYLVKRTGEKVFLECVQDMDHENMFWYRQDPGLGLRLIYFSYDVKMKEKGDIPEGYSVSREKKERFSLILESASTNQTSMYLCASSPSVDEQYFGPGTRLTVT.

The V call is TRBV18, the J call TRBJ2-3, with D possibly being TRBD2 (6 bases). Germline CDR1 reads KGHSH; CDR2 reads LQKENI. The CDR3 covers 15 residues. Trimming left V 0 bases short and J 4 bases short, with 11 bases between. In nucleotides, the CDR3 is TGTGCCAGCTCACCACCTACGGGAGTTCCAGATACGCAGTATTTT. Amino acid sequence: CASSPPTGVPDTQYF.

V gene TRBV30 combines with J gene TRBJ2-7, with D possibly matching TRBD1 (6 bases). Between the trimmed V and J ends, which lost 5 bases and 5 bases, there was a span of 25 bases. The CDR3 sequence is 16 residues long. The V gene's germline CDR1 is GTSNPN and CDR2 SVGIG (reference sequence). DNA of the CDR3: TGTGCCTGGGGGCTTTCCGGGACAACGACACCCCACGAGCAGTACTTC. It is translated as CAWGLSGTTTPHEQYF.

The chain employs TRBV4-3 and TRBJ1-5; D is unclear. Germline V lookup: CDR1 LGHNA, CDR2 YSLEER. The CDR3 runs 15 residues. V was cut by 0 bases and J by 6 bases, with 12 bases left in between. The CDR3: CASSQDRPAGQPQHF. The CDR3 DNA follows: TGCGCCAGCAGCCAAGACCGCCCCGCAGGTCAGCCCCAGCATTTT.

The chain combines TRBV9 with TRBJ2-2; TRBD2 matches 9 bases. This CDR3 region has 16 residues. CDR1 SGDLS and CDR2 YYNGEE come from the germline V gene. The junction had 3 bases not matched to a gene; V was cut back by 0 bases and J by 3 bases. DNA of the CDR3: TGTGCCAGCAGCGTAGTAGCGGGAGTAGACACCGGGGAGCTGTTTTTT. This gives the protein CASSVVAGVDTGELFF.